This T cell receptor beta chain was documented in a study of neurological immune-mediated disorders. The time point is: longitudinal time-point 3. TCRdb re-called the 5' RACE reads with MiXCR, one entry per CDR3 protein. The sample lists 85,000 to 110,000 distinct CDR3 sequences, 10% to 14% occurring once. The CDR3 spans 13 residues. V lost 6 bases to trimming and J lost 5 bases; unmatched junction nucleotides: 2. The sample was PBMCs. V is TRBV12-3 or TRBV12-4 and J is TRBJ2-5; 11 bases fit TRBD1. This TCR derives from a female donor with HTLV-1-associated myelopathy (HAM/TSP). This CDR3 is CASSRDRGETQYF. The CDR3 coding sequence is TGTGCCAGCAGCCGGGACAGGGGGGAGACCCAGTACTTC.